A single sample gave rise to the 15 T cell receptor beta chains below, sequenced in a study of OX40 agonist ivuxolimab in advanced cancers. Profiled with immunoSEQ multiplex PCR; TCRdb holds only in-frame clones, not every one. The table includes tens of thousands of clones, about 88% detected once. The sequencing used CD4+ or CD8+ T cells sorted from blood, collected in a trial of the OX40 agonist ivuxolimab. All receptors come from an adult with an advanced solid tumor such as melanoma, head and neck, liver or kidney cancer.

The chain has TRBV27 and TRBJ2-3; weak D call: TRBD2 (6 bases). V gave up 8 bases and J gave up 3 bases, with 12 bases separating them. This CDR3 is 13 amino acids long. Germline loops: CDR1 MNHEY, CDR2 SMNVEV (reference sequence). CDR3 coding DNA: TGTGCCAGCCGGGAGTTGAGGACAGATACGCAGTATTTT. Protein: CASRELRTDTQYF.

The chain couples TRBV11-2 to TRBJ2-5; D gene unclear. The V gene lost 0 bases and the J gene lost 7 bases, with 9 bases spanning the gap. Germline values: CDR1 SGHAT, CDR2 FQNNGV. CDR3 length: 13 amino acids. The chain's CDR3 is CASSLDVRGTQYF. The CDR3 DNA is TGTGCCAGCAGCTTAGATGTCAGAGGGACCCAGTACTTC.

The V gene is TRBV5-1, the J gene TRBJ2-1, with 9 bases aligning to TRBD2. V lost 5 bases, J lost 12 bases, and 18 bases stayed unmatched. The CDR3 contains 16 residues. Germline lookup yields CDR1 SGHRS and CDR2 YFSETQ. The CDR3: CASRELMASGKSGQFF. The CDR3 DNA is TGCGCCAGCAGGGAGCTCATGGCTAGCGGGAAGTCTGGGCAGTTCTTC. The full variable domain, its missing parts supplied by reference TRBV5-1 and TRBJ2-1, is KAGVTQTPRYLIKTRGQQVTLSCSPISGHRSVSWYQQTPGQGLQFLFEYFSETQRNKGNFPGRFSGRQFSNSRSEMNVSTLELGDSALYLCASRELMASGKSGQFFGPGTRLTVL.

The genes are TRBV14 and TRBJ2-1; TRBD1 agrees at 8 bases. Germline trimming cut 2 bases from V and 2 bases from J; bases unmatched to any gene: 2. This CDR3 has 15 amino acids. The V gene's germline CDR1 is SGHDN and CDR2 FVKESK. The DNA of the CDR3 is TGTGCCAGCAGCCAACCGACAGGGGCCTACAATGAGCAGTTCTTC. Translated: CASSQPTGAYNEQFF. The entire variable domain, with the rest obtained from reference TRBV14 and TRBJ2-1, is as follows: EAGVTQFPSHSVIEKGQTVTLRCDPISGHDNLYWYRRVMGKEIKFLLHFVKESKQDESGMPNNRFLAERTGGTYSTLKVQPAELEDSGVYFCASSQPTGAYNEQFFGPGTRLTVL.

The chain couples TRBV7-2 to TRBJ1-2, with 7 bases fitting TRBD1. This CDR3 contains 14 residues. The junction had 7 bases not matched to a gene; V was cut back by 5 bases and J by 4 bases. Germline CDR1 and CDR2: SGHTA and FQGNSA. The CDR3 region has the DNA TGTGCCAGCAGCCCAGACAGGGCGGGCTATGGCTACACCTTC. Its translation: CASSPDRAGYGYTF.

This clone was detected only once. The CDR3 nucleotides read TGTGCCAGCAGCTTAGAGGTCGGAAGGTTAGCTTTCTTT. It yields the protein CASSLEVGRLAFF. V is TRBV7-9 and J is TRBJ1-1; no reliable D call. V was clipped by 1 base and J by 10 bases, with 13 bases between them. Germline lookup yields CDR1 SEHNR and CDR2 FQNEAQ (reference sequence). This CDR3 spans 13 amino acids.

CDR3 sequence: CASSLSNYGYTF. The DNA of the CDR3 is TGTGCCAGCAGCCTTTCTAACTATGGCTACACCTTC. The V call is TRBV5-6, the J call TRBJ1-2; D ambiguous. The V end was cut by 4 bases, the J end by 0 bases, with 4 bases between. Germline assignment: CDR1 SGHDT and CDR2 YYEEEE. There are 12 residues in the CDR3.

The J gene is TRBJ2-2, the V gene TRBV13; D ambiguous. Germline loops: CDR1 PRHDT, CDR2 FYEKMQ (reference sequence). Trimming shortened V by 5 bases and J by 6 bases, and 7 bases separated the two germline ends. The CDR3 totals 12 residues. This CDR3 reads CASSRVPGELFF. CDR3 DNA sequence: TGTGCCAGCAGCCGCGTCCCCGGGGAGCTGTTTTTT.

Here the CDR3 DNA reads TGTGCCAGCAGTGAGCGCCGGGACTTGAACTATGGCTACACCTTC. The encoded protein is CASSERRDLNYGYTF. The chain joins TRBV2 to TRBJ1-2, with D perhaps matching TRBD1 (5 bases). Germline CDR1 reads SNHLY; CDR2 reads FYNNEI. The CDR3 covers 15 residues. The V end was cut by 3 bases, the J end by 2 bases, with 13 bases between.

CDR3: CSVEGSYNEQFF. The CDR3 region has the DNA TGCAGCGTTGAGGGATCCTACAATGAGCAGTTCTTC. This chain connects TRBV29-1 to TRBJ2-1; D is uncertain. V was trimmed by 3 bases and J by 1 base, leaving 4 bases between them. The CDR3 runs to 12 residues. Germline V gene lookup returns CDR1 SQVTM and CDR2 ANQGSEA.

The sample holds a few counts of this clone. The chain's CDR3 is CASSSTQNTEAFF. CDR3 nucleotide sequence: TGTGCCAGCAGCTCCACGCAGAACACTGAAGCTTTCTTT. This rearrangement joins TRBV11-1 to TRBJ1-1, with D hard to call. Germline CDR1 and CDR2: SGHAT and FQDESV (reference sequence). V shed 4 bases and J shed 1 base, with 7 bases lying between them. CDR3 length: 13 amino acids.

This rearrangement joins TRBV19 to TRBJ2-2; 10 nucleotides align to TRBD1. V shed 6 bases and J 3 bases; nucleotides not matched to a gene: 10. The CDR3 totals 17 residues. CDR1 is LNHDA, CDR2 SQIVND, per germline (reference sequence). The CDR3 region has the DNA TGTGCCAGTAGCCGACAGGGGGCGCTTTTGGACACCGGGGAGCTGTTTTTT. It yields the protein CASSRQGALLDTGELFF. Full variable domain (remainder filled in from reference TRBV19 and TRBJ2-2): DGGITQSPKYLFRKEGQNVTLSCEQNLNHDAMYWYRQDPGQGLRLIYYSQIVNDFQKGDIAEGYSVSREKKESFPLTVTSAQKNPTAFYLCASSRQGALLDTGELFFGEGSRLTVL.

The V gene is TRBV19, the J gene TRBJ1-2; D is undetermined. V dropped 1 base and J dropped 4 bases, with 4 bases sitting between them. Germline lookup yields CDR1 LNHDA and CDR2 SQIVND (reference sequence). The CDR3 sequence is 12 residues long. The chain's CDR3 is CASSIGPYGYTF. CDR3 nucleotide sequence: TGTGCCAGTAGTATAGGACCCTATGGCTACACCTTC. Full variable domain (remainder filled in from reference TRBV19 and TRBJ1-2): DGGITQSPKYLFRKEGQNVTLSCEQNLNHDAMYWYRQDPGQGLRLIYYSQIVNDFQKGDIAEGYSVSREKKESFPLTVTSAQKNPTAFYLCASSIGPYGYTFGSGTRLTVV.

V usage is TRBV7-8 and J usage is TRBJ2-3, with 7 positions matching TRBD1. Germline V lookup: CDR1 SGHVS, CDR2 FQNEAQ. This CDR3 is built from 18 residues. The V gene end was trimmed by 3 bases and the J gene end by 2 bases; junction bases not matched to a gene: 14. The chain's CDR3 is CASSLSVGGFTNTDTQYF. Here the CDR3 DNA reads TGTGCCAGCAGCTTGTCGGTAGGGGGCTTTACGAACACAGATACGCAGTATTTT.

The chain carries TRBV27 and TRBJ2-1; either TRBD1 or TRBD2 may supply D (5 bases each). The CDR3 sequence is 13 residues long. Trimming left V 3 bases short and J 9 bases short, with 12 bases between. Germline V gene data show CDR1 as MNHEY and CDR2 as SMNVEV (reference sequence). The CDR3 sequence is CASSFIPGGEQFF. The CDR3 coding sequence is TGTGCCAGCAGTTTTATCCCTGGGGGTGAGCAGTTCTTC.